Presented here are 9 T cell receptor beta chains from one specimen sequenced in a study of graft-versus-host responses after intestinal transplantation (dated by TCRdb to the early 2020s). No antigens are known for them. The time point label, read with the paper, signifies: cells obtained before transplantation from donor or recipient. Library generation was performed with the immunoSEQ multiplex PCR assay. TCRdb provides this immuneACCESS table in a form limited to in-frame rearrangements. Some clones are lacking; in checked studies, under half of them reflect an unresolved V gene, and why the rest are absent is not known. Recorded for this sample are over 100,000 clones; approximately 92% of them occurred a single time. Clones ranked in the top ten supply around 0.12% of the sample. The input for sequencing was unstimulated CD4+ T cells sorted from spleen or lymph node cells, taken before intestinal transplant. The receptors stem from a human donor who received an intestinal transplant.

CDR3 nucleotide sequence: TGTGCCAGCACCTCCTATGGTGGAGAGACCCAGTACTTC. It translates to CASTSYGGETQYF. The V call is TRBV5-4, the J call TRBJ2-5; no clear D. V was trimmed by 6 bases and J by 4 bases, leaving 13 bases between them. Germline V gene data show CDR1 as SGHNT and CDR2 as YYREEE (reference sequence). This CDR3 has 13 amino acids.

The chain couples TRBV4-2 to TRBJ1-2; 9 bases map to TRBD1. The CDR3 has 15 residues. Germline V gene sequence: CDR1 LGHNA, CDR2 YNFKEQ. V dropped 0 bases and J dropped 2; count of bases not matched to a gene: 1. CDR3 bases: TGTGCCAGCAGCCAAGATGACAGGGGGAACTATGGCTACACCTTC. This gives the protein CASSQDDRGNYGYTF.

J is TRBJ1-5 and V is TRBV28; unclear D gene. Germline CDR1 reads MDHEN; CDR2 reads SYDVKM. V shed 3 bases and J shed 3 bases, with 9 bases lying between them. The CDR3 length is 14 residues. The chain's CDR3 is CASSFRSHNQPQHF. The CDR3 nucleotides read TGTGCCAGCAGTTTTCGCAGCCACAATCAGCCCCAGCATTTT.

To note about this clone: The sample holds other DNA sequences that translate to the same CDR3. This rearrangement joins TRBV11-2 to TRBJ2-1; 7 bases are shared with TRBD2. V trimming: 5 bases; J trimming: 4 bases; junction bases outside the gene matches: 8. The germline CDR1 and CDR2 sequences are SGHAT and FQNNGV. The length of the CDR3 is 15 residues. The CDR3 loop reads CASSRMAGEYNEQFF. CDR3 coding DNA: TGTGCCAGCAGCCGGATGGCGGGGGAATACAATGAGCAGTTCTTC.

The V call is TRBV2, the J call TRBJ1-2; D possibly corresponds to TRBD1 (6 bases). The CDR3 spans 14 residues. The V and J ends lost 5 bases and 8 bases respectively, with 18 bases between them. CDR1 and CDR2 (germline): SNHLY, FYNNEI. The CDR3 is CASSPTVQGGGYTF. The DNA of the CDR3 is TGTGCCAGCAGTCCAACCGTACAGGGAGGCGGCTACACCTTC.

The rearrangement links TRBV4-2 to TRBJ2-1; no reliable D call. The CDR3 is 13 residues long. V lost 0 bases to trimming and J lost 9 bases, with 9 bases between them. Germline assignment: CDR1 LGHNA and CDR2 YNFKEQ. The CDR3 here is CASSQETTTEQFF. CDR3 in DNA: TGTGCCAGCAGCCAAGAAACGACGACTGAGCAGTTCTTC.

The chain uses TRBV27 and TRBJ2-7; the D gene is possibly TRBD2 (6 bases). Trimming removed 3 bases at V and 6 bases at J, with 21 bases between. This CDR3 contains 16 residues. Germline V CDR1 and CDR2: MNHEY, SMNVEV (reference sequence). The CDR3 reads CASSFAGIPVGREQYF. The DNA of the CDR3 is TGTGCCAGCAGTTTTGCGGGAATCCCCGTGGGACGCGAGCAGTACTTC.

The rearrangement joins TRBV19 to TRBJ1-3, with D maybe TRBD1 (6 bases). Trimming pared 4 bases from V and 3 bases from J, leaving 13 bases between. Germline-derived CDR1 and CDR2 are LNHDA and SQIVND (reference sequence). The CDR3 is made up of 15 amino acids. The chain's CDR3 is CASSSRDKLGNTIYF. The CDR3 DNA follows: TGTGCCAGTAGTAGCCGGGACAAGCTTGGAAACACCATATATTTT.

The rearrangement uses TRBV30 and TRBJ2-5; 10 bases align to TRBD2. The last part of the DNA fits TRBJ2-7 better; the J call may be wrong. The V gene's germline CDR1 is GTSNPN and CDR2 SVGIG (reference sequence). CDR3 size: 14 residues. In nucleotides, the CDR3 is TGTGCCTGGAGTAGCGGGAGGGGGGTTTACGAGCAGTACTTC. Translated, it gives CAWSSGRGVYEQYF.